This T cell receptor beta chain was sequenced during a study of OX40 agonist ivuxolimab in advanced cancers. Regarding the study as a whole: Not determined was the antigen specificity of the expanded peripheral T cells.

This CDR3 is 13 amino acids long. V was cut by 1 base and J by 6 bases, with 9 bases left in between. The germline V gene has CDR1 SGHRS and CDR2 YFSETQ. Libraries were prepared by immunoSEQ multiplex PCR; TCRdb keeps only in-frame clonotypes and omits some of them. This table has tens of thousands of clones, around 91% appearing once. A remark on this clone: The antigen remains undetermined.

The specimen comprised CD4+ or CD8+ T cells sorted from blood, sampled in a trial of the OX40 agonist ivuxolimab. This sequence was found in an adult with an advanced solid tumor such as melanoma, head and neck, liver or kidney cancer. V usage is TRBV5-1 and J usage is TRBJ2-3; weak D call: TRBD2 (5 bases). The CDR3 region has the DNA TGCGCCAGCAGCTTGACGGGGTGGGATACGCAGTATTTT. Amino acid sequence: CASSLTGWDTQYF.